What follows are 20 T cell receptor beta chains derived from one specimen sequenced in a study of blood T cell repertoires in COVID-19 (TCRdb year 2020). Library prep was done by the immunoSEQ multiplex PCR assay. Drawn from immuneACCESS, this table holds only the in-frame rearrangements with V and J called that TCRdb kept. Clones are partly lost; checked studies trace under half to an unresolved V gene and leave the rest unexplained. A total of more than 200,000 clones appear in this sample, approximately 84% of them only once. In total, the top ten clones hold around 4.4% of the sample. Input material: peripheral blood. These receptors all come from a man aged 45-60 years with active or convalescent COVID-19.

This sequence joins TRBV3-1 (or the pseudogene TRBV3-2) and TRBJ1-2; D not resolved. The V end was cut by 0 bases, the J end by 4 bases, with 15 bases between. Germline CDR1 and CDR2: LGHDT and YNNKEL (reference sequence). The CDR3 consists of 16 residues. The CDR3: CASSQDRVANGYGYTF. The CDR3 region has the DNA TGTGCCAGCAGCCAAGATCGGGTGGCGAACGGCTATGGCTACACCTTC.

CDR3 DNA sequence: TGTGCCAGCAGCTTAATTCCCCGAGGGCTAGCGGCCTACGAGCAGTACTTC. This codes for CASSLIPRGLAAYEQYF. V and J are TRBV7-2 and TRBJ2-7; 7 bases are a match to TRBD2. Germline V gives CDR1 SGHTA, CDR2 FQGNSA. This CDR3 has 17 residues. The junction had 12 bases not matched to a gene; V was cut back by 2 bases and J by 2 bases.

Only a few counts were recorded for this clone. The V call is TRBV19, the J call TRBJ2-3; D call uncertain. The V end lost 5 bases, the J end lost 6 bases, and 12 bases lay between the germline ends. The CDR3 is 13 amino acids. Germline assignment: CDR1 LNHDA and CDR2 SQIVND (reference sequence). The CDR3 is CASSLRPGDTQYF. The CDR3 DNA follows: TGTGCCAGTAGTCTCCGCCCCGGGGATACGCAGTATTTT.

This clone was detected ten times or more. The CDR3 bases are TGTGCCAGCAGCTTAAATGGCGGGGGGGCCGTAGATACGCAGTATTTT. Protein: CASSLNGGGAVDTQYF. The chain combines TRBV7-3 with TRBJ2-3, with 9 positions matching TRBD2. V shed 1 base, J shed 5 bases, and the junction held 7 bases outside the gene matches. CDR1 is SGHTA, CDR2 FQGTGA, per germline. The CDR3 covers 16 residues. Drawing the rest from reference TRBV7-3 and TRBJ2-3, the complete variable domain is GAGVSQTPSNKVTEKGKYVELRCDPISGHTALYWYRQSLGQGPEFLIYFQGTGAADDSGLPNDRFFAVRPEGSVSTLKIQRTERGDSAVYLCASSLNGGGAVDTQYFGPGTRLTVL.

This chain's CDR3 is CASSYFARGKTEAFF. DNA for the CDR3: TGTGCCAGCAGTTACTTCGCCAGGGGGAAAACTGAAGCTTTCTTT. The chain carries TRBV6-5 and TRBJ1-1; TRBD1 matches at 7 bases. Germline lookup yields CDR1 MNHEY and CDR2 SVGAGI. This CDR3 has 15 residues. V trimming: 1 base; J trimming: 5 bases; junction bases outside the gene matches: 7.

The CDR3 DNA is TGTGCCTACGCCGGGACTAGCGGCCCCTGGGGGAATGAGCAGTTCTTC. It translates to CAYAGTSGPWGNEQFF. V and J are TRBV30 and TRBJ2-1; 11 bases align to TRBD2. The CDR3 sequence is 16 residues long. CDR1 GTSNPN and CDR2 SVGIG come from the germline V gene (reference sequence). J was trimmed by 7 bases and V by 7 bases; bases with no gene match: 15.

Only a few counts were recorded for this clone. The chain joins TRBV30 to TRBJ2-7; D possibly corresponds to TRBD2 (6 bases). V dropped 0 bases and J dropped 4 bases, with 10 bases sitting between them. CDR3 length: 13 residues. Germline V gene sequence: CDR1 GTSNPN, CDR2 SVGIG (reference sequence). CDR3 DNA: TGTGCCTGGAGTGTCCGGGGGTGGTACGAGCAGTACTTC. It codes for CAWSVRGWYEQYF.

This rearrangement joins TRBV10-2 to TRBJ1-1; D is unresolved. In germline, CDR1 is WSHSY, CDR2 SAAADI. V was shortened by 2 bases and J by 7 bases, with 8 bases between the two germline ends. There are 12 residues in the CDR3. The CDR3 here is CASSEEGREAFF. CDR3 nucleotide sequence: TGCGCCAGCAGTGAGGAGGGCCGTGAAGCTTTCTTT.

This clone was seen a few times. V and J are TRBV6-5 and TRBJ1-1, with D uncertain. V gave up 2 bases and J gave up 5 bases, with 9 bases separating them. The CDR3 covers 13 residues. The germline CDR1 and CDR2 sequences are MNHEY and SVGAGI. The CDR3 DNA is TGTGCCAGCAGTTACAGCGGAGGAACTGAAGCTTTCTTT. It codes for CASSYSGGTEAFF.

V is TRBV18 and J is TRBJ1-6, with D possibly being TRBD1 (6 bases). The V gene's germline CDR1 is KGHSH and CDR2 LQKENI. This CDR3 has 13 residues. Between the trimmed V and J ends, which lost 3 bases and 9 bases, there was a span of 9 bases. The chain's CDR3 is CASSPTDSSPLHF. The CDR3 DNA reads as TGTGCCAGCTCACCTACGGACAGTTCACCCCTCCACTTT. The variable domain in full, with the rest retrieved from reference TRBV18 and TRBJ1-6, is NAGVMQNPRHLVRRRGQEARLRCSPMKGHSHVYWYRQLPEEGLKFMVYLQKENIIDESGMPKERFSAEFPKEGPSILRIQQVVRGDSAAYFCASSPTDSSPLHFGNGTRLTVT.

V usage is TRBV6-1 and J usage is TRBJ2-5, with 7 positions matching TRBD2. The CDR3 runs to 15 residues. Trimming removed 3 bases from V and 1 base from J; junction bases left unmatched: 5. Per germline, CDR1 MNHNS and CDR2 SASEGT. The CDR3 spells CASSDPGRGQETQYF. For the CDR3, the DNA is TGTGCCAGCAGTGACCCGGGGAGGGGCCAAGAGACCCAGTACTTC.

This rearrangement joins TRBV12-3 or TRBV12-4 to TRBJ2-7; D is perhaps TRBD1 (5 bases). This CDR3 contains 12 residues. The V end was cut by 3 bases, the J end by 9 bases, with 12 bases between. CDR3 sequence: CASSFGAARQYF. The CDR3 DNA reads as TGTGCCAGCAGTTTTGGGGCAGCCCGGCAGTACTTC.

V is TRBV28 and J is TRBJ1-2; D gene uncertain. Germline CDR1 is MDHEN and CDR2 is SYDVKM. This CDR3 is built from 15 residues. Trimming stripped 7 bases from V and 1 base from J, with 16 bases between. CDR3 protein: CASTLTGGLNYGYTF. As DNA, the CDR3 is TGTGCCAGCACCCTTACCGGAGGACTTAACTATGGCTACACCTTC.

This rearrangement joins TRBV28 to TRBJ1-1; a weak D match, TRBD1 (5 bases). The V end was cut by 5 bases, the J end by 5 bases, with 18 bases between. The CDR3 consists of 15 residues. Germline V lookup: CDR1 MDHEN, CDR2 SYDVKM. CDR3 DNA: TGTGCCAGCAGTGCCGCTACGGGGGTGGGGACTGAAGCTTTCTTT. Amino acid sequence: CASSAATGVGTEAFF.

The chain recombines TRBV5-4 with TRBJ1-1, with TRBD1 as a possible D gene (5 bases). The CDR3 extends over 16 amino acids. Germline CDR1 reads SGHNT; CDR2 reads YYREEE (reference sequence). The V end lost 0 bases, the J end lost 4 bases, and 16 bases lay between the germline ends. The CDR3 here is CASSLASPGRSTEAFF. The CDR3 nucleotides read TGTGCCAGCAGCTTGGCCTCTCCAGGGCGGAGCACTGAAGCTTTCTTT.

The chain is built from TRBV5-1 and TRBJ2-7; the D gene is possibly TRBD2 (5 bases). CDR1 and CDR2 (germline): SGHRS, YFSETQ. V was trimmed by 0 bases and J by 6 bases, leaving 16 bases between them. The CDR3 spans 15 residues. The CDR3 DNA follows: TGCGCCAGCAGCTTGGAACTAGGGTTATTAGGCGAGCAGTACTTC. Translation gives CASSLELGLLGEQYF.

This clone has a single count. The chain uses TRBV25-1 and TRBJ1-2; TRBD1 aligns across 7 bases. The V and J ends lost 4 bases and 6 bases, in that order; junction bases with no gene match: 11. This CDR3 has 15 amino acids. Per the germline V gene, CDR1 is MGHDK and CDR2 is SYGVNS. The CDR3 sequence is CASSGWGTAAHGYTF. The CDR3 nucleotides read TGTGCCAGCAGTGGATGGGGGACAGCAGCACATGGCTACACCTTC.

This clone has just a few counts. The V call is TRBV2, the J call TRBJ2-7; TRBD2 might be the D (6 bases). The CDR3 runs 13 residues. CDR1 is SNHLY, CDR2 FYNNEI, per germline. Deletions cut 6 bases from V and 2 bases from J, with 11 bases between. CDR3 nucleotide sequence: TGTGCCAGCAGAAAAGGACTAACCTACGAGCAGTACTTC. This codes for CASRKGLTYEQYF.

The chain couples TRBV6-4 to TRBJ2-1, with D hard to call. This CDR3 comprises 16 residues. Germline assignment: CDR1 MRHNA and CDR2 SNTAGT. The V and J ends lost 0 bases and 0 bases respectively, with 9 bases between them. The DNA for the CDR3 is TGTGCCAGCAGTGACTCCGGGTCTAGCTCCTACAATGAGCAGTTCTTC. This gives the protein CASSDSGSSSYNEQFF.

Points on this clone: Different DNA sequences within this sample yield the same CDR3. The chain joins TRBV7-2 to TRBJ2-3, with a weak D call TRBD1 (5 bases). This CDR3 has 15 amino acids. CDR1 is SGHTA, CDR2 FQGNSA, per germline. V shed 3 bases and J shed 0 bases, with 10 bases lying between them. The DNA of the CDR3 is TGTGCCAGCAGCTTGGGGCGGCTTAGCACAGATACGCAGTATTTT. This gives the protein CASSLGRLSTDTQYF.